These 27 T cell receptor beta chains share one sample of origin, sequenced in a study of T cell responses to AZD1222 COVID-19 vaccine. TCRdb keeps only in-frame clones here, not all; method: immunoSEQ multiplex PCR. The repertoire holds some 150,000 clones, with around 89% as singletons. The specimen was peripheral blood, collected 28 days after the second AZD1222 dose. These receptor sequences come from an adult who received the AZD1222 COVID-19 vaccine.

This clone was seen just once. The CDR3 loop reads CASSLRTSGRGYLSNEQFF. CDR3 DNA: TGTGCCAGCAGTCTTCGGACTAGCGGGCGGGGGTATCTGTCGAATGAGCAGTTCTTC. J is TRBJ2-1 and V is TRBV28; 11 positions match TRBD2. The trim removed 5 bases at V and 7 bases at J, leaving 19 bases unmatched. The CDR3 is 19 residues long. CDR1 and CDR2 (germline): MDHEN, SYDVKM.

This rearrangement joins TRBV24-1 to TRBJ2-1, with D hard to call. Trimming took off 2 bases at V and 1 base at J, with 2 bases between the two ends. From germline, CDR1 is KGHDR and CDR2 SFDVKD. This CDR3 is 13 amino acids long. This chain's CDR3 is CATSDWSYNEQFF. The CDR3, as DNA: TGTGCCACCAGTGATTGGTCCTACAATGAGCAGTTCTTC.

This clone showed up just once. The chain joins TRBV28 to TRBJ1-2, with D possibly matching TRBD1 (5 bases). The V end was cut by 7 bases, the J end by 2 bases, with 17 bases between. CDR1 and CDR2 from the germline V gene are MDHEN and SYDVKM. This CDR3 spans 15 amino acids. The CDR3 reads CASTTDRLGNYGYTF. For the CDR3, the DNA is TGTGCCAGCACCACCGACAGATTAGGGAACTATGGCTACACCTTC.

The chain couples TRBV10-2 to TRBJ2-7; 7 nucleotides match TRBD2. This CDR3 contains 16 residues. The junction had 10 bases not matched to a gene; V was cut back by 3 bases and J by 2 bases. Germline V gives CDR1 WSHSY, CDR2 SAAADI. CDR3 sequence: CASSDPIWGGTYEQYF. CDR3 sequence (DNA): TGCGCCAGCAGTGACCCGATTTGGGGGGGGACCTACGAGCAGTACTTC.

The chain carries TRBV5-4 and TRBJ1-1; no definite D call. Trimming shortened V by 3 bases and J by 0 bases, and 18 bases separated the two germline ends. Germline V gene data show CDR1 as SGHNT and CDR2 as YYREEE (reference sequence). This CDR3 is built from 17 residues. The CDR3 DNA follows: TGTGCCAGCAGCTCGAGCGGCCGACGGGGTATGAACACTGAAGCTTTCTTT. Translated: CASSSSGRRGMNTEAFF.

This clone was found once. The V call is TRBV7-8, the J call TRBJ2-4, with D perhaps TRBD2 (5 bases). Trimming cost V 5 bases and J 8 bases, with 13 bases left between them. From germline, CDR1 is SGHVS and CDR2 FQNEAQ. The CDR3 runs 13 residues. The CDR3 protein is CASSLEPRDIQYF. As DNA, the CDR3 is TGTGCCAGCAGCCTGGAACCGAGGGACATTCAGTACTTC.

The V and J genes are TRBV7-2 and TRBJ2-2; D is uncertain. In germline, CDR1 is SGHTA, CDR2 FQGNSA. V was trimmed by 1 base and J by 3 bases, leaving 6 bases between them. The CDR3 has 14 amino acids. CDR3 nucleotide sequence: TGTGCCAGCAGCTTAGGTCGGTACACCGGGGAGCTGTTTTTT. This codes for CASSLGRYTGELFF.

This rearrangement joins TRBV10-2 to TRBJ1-1; no clear D. Germline V gene data show CDR1 as WSHSY and CDR2 as SAAADI. The CDR3 totals 13 residues. Trimming removed 10 bases at V and 1 base at J, with 13 bases between. CDR3 sequence reads: CATLDGKNTEAFF. The DNA for the CDR3 is TGCGCCACCCTGGACGGAAAGAACACTGAAGCTTTCTTT.

V usage is TRBV18 and J usage is TRBJ2-2, with D uncertain. The CDR3 has 16 residues. The germline V gene encodes CDR1 KGHSH and CDR2 LQKENI. Trimming stripped 2 bases from V and 4 bases from J, with 14 bases between. CDR3 protein: CASSPVLTLGTGELFF. Written as DNA, the CDR3 is TGTGCCAGCTCACCAGTCCTCACTTTGGGCACCGGGGAGCTGTTTTTT.

The J gene is TRBJ1-2, the V gene TRBV5-1, with 8 bases aligning to TRBD1. CDR1 and CDR2 from the germline V gene are SGHRS and YFSETQ. V shed 4 bases, J shed 8 bases, and the junction held 10 bases outside the gene matches. This CDR3 region has 14 residues. The CDR3: CASSPFQGAHGYTF. The CDR3 region has the DNA TGCGCCAGCAGCCCATTCCAGGGGGCGCACGGCTACACCTTC.

The V call is TRBV4-2, the J call TRBJ2-7; 9 bases agree with TRBD1. Germline loops: CDR1 LGHNA, CDR2 YNFKEQ. The CDR3 has 17 residues. V shed 0 bases and J 2 bases; nucleotides not matched to a gene: 8. CDR3 protein: CASSQERGTGRTYEQYF. The CDR3 coding sequence is TGTGCCAGCAGCCAAGAAAGAGGGACAGGGCGAACCTACGAGCAGTACTTC.

With regard to this clone: The junction departs from the called germline gene at one end, perhaps through a read error. The chain links TRBV4-1 to TRBJ2-2, with a weak D call TRBD2 (5 bases). Per germline, CDR1 MGHRA and CDR2 YSYEKL. The CDR3 totals 18 residues. The CDR3 nucleotides read TGCGCCAGCAGTCAAGGAGGTAGGGTAGCGTTGGGTGCCGGGGAGCTGTTTTTT. Amino acids: CASSQGGRVALGAGELFF.

The genes are TRBV28 and TRBJ2-3, with D possibly being TRBD1 (6 bases). Germline loops: CDR1 MDHEN, CDR2 SYDVKM. CDR3 length equals 17 residues. V lost 8 bases and J lost 2, with 23 bases in between. CDR3: CASPPPAGVVNTDTQYF. The CDR3 DNA reads TGTGCCAGCCCCCCGCCGGCAGGGGTTGTAAACACAGATACGCAGTATTTT.

A few counts support this clone. The chain couples TRBV5-1 to TRBJ2-3, with D possibly TRBD1 on 6 matching bases. V lost 6 bases, J lost 7 bases, and 18 bases lay in between. Germline V gene lookup returns CDR1 SGHRS and CDR2 YFSETQ. This CDR3 spans 14 amino acids. CDR3 in amino acids: CASTGQEGGYTQYF. The CDR3 DNA reads TGCGCCAGCACAGGGCAGGAAGGGGGATATACGCAGTATTTT.

The J gene is TRBJ2-2, the V gene TRBV7-2; 7 positions agree with TRBD1. Looked up from germline, CDR1 is SGHTA and CDR2 is FQGNSA. The CDR3 covers 15 residues. V lost 2 bases, J lost 4 bases, and 4 bases stayed unmatched. The CDR3 nucleotides read TGTGCCAGCAGCTTAAGGGGGCGGACCACCGGGGAGCTGTTTTTT. It codes for CASSLRGRTTGELFF. The variable domain in full, with the rest retrieved from reference TRBV7-2 and TRBJ2-2, is GAGVSQSPSNKVTEKGKDVELRCDPISGHTALYWYRQSLGQGLEFLIYFQGNSAPDKSGLPSDRFSAERTGGSVSTLTIQRTQQEDSAVYLCASSLRGRTTGELFFGEGSRLTVL.

This chain links TRBV5-1 with TRBJ1-6; D is possibly TRBD1 (5 bases). V lost 4 bases and J 10 bases, leaving 15 bases between the germline ends. The CDR3 extends over 14 amino acids. The germline CDR1 and CDR2 sequences are SGHRS and YFSETQ. The CDR3 DNA reads as TGCGCCAGCAGCATCGGGGACCTCAACTCACCCCTCCACTTT. As protein: CASSIGDLNSPLHF.

V gene TRBV6-5 combines with J gene TRBJ1-1; TRBD1 might be the D (5 bases). V lost 11 bases to trimming and J lost 4 bases, with 17 bases between them. CDR1 and CDR2 from the germline V gene are MNHEY and SVGAGI. The CDR3 consists of 13 residues. The CDR3 region is CASYRGVGTEAFF. CDR3 DNA: TGTGCCTCATACCGGGGCGTCGGCACTGAAGCTTTCTTT.

This chain uses TRBV2 with TRBJ2-3; 7 bases agree with TRBD1. Germline-derived CDR1 and CDR2 are SNHLY and FYNNEI. Losses at the gene ends were 4 bases for V and 0 bases for J; bases not matched to a gene: 1. This CDR3 has 14 residues. CDR3 in amino acids: CASSVQGSTDTQYF. The CDR3 coding sequence is TGTGCCAGCAGTGTACAGGGGAGCACAGATACGCAGTATTTT.

The chain combines TRBV27 with TRBJ2-3; no clear D. V was pared by 8 bases and J by 3 bases, with 18 bases between. CDR1 MNHEY and CDR2 SMNVEV come from the germline V gene (reference sequence). This CDR3 comprises 15 residues. CDR3 protein: CASRTQVKVTDTQYF. The CDR3 coding sequence is TGTGCCAGCCGCACCCAGGTGAAGGTGACAGATACGCAGTATTTT.

V gene TRBV10-1 combines with J gene TRBJ2-5, with 9 positions matching TRBD1. The CDR3 extends over 13 amino acids. Germline loops: CDR1 WNHNN, CDR2 SYGVQD (reference sequence). The ends lost 7 bases at V and 7 bases at J; junction bases unmatched: 7. This chain's CDR3 is CASTGTGSSTQYF. The CDR3, as DNA: TGCGCCAGCACCGGGACAGGGAGCTCGACCCAGTACTTC.

This chain links TRBV7-3 with TRBJ2-2; D is undetermined. Germline V gene lookup returns CDR1 SGHTA and CDR2 FQGTGA. Trimming took off 5 bases at V and 2 bases at J, with 6 bases between the two ends. This CDR3 region has 13 residues. CDR3 nucleotides: TGTGCCAGCAGCCCCTCCAACACCGGGGAGCTGTTTTTT. Its translation: CASSPSNTGELFF.

The chain joins TRBV27 to TRBJ2-1; 8 positions agree with TRBD2. This CDR3 is built from 12 residues. V shed 7 bases and J 8 bases; nucleotides not matched to a gene: 4. The germline gives CDR1 MNHEY, CDR2 SMNVEV (reference sequence). The CDR3 region is CASNSREDEQFF. The DNA for the CDR3 is TGTGCCAGCAATTCGCGGGAGGATGAGCAGTTCTTC.

The chain has TRBV3-1 (or the pseudogene TRBV3-2) and TRBJ2-7; D is perhaps TRBD2 (5 bases). The CDR3 has 13 amino acids. From germline, CDR1 is LGHDT and CDR2 YNNKEL (reference sequence). Trimming cost V 1 base and J 4 bases, with 8 bases left between them. The CDR3 loop reads CASSQVGRYEQYF. For the CDR3, the DNA is TGTGCCAGCAGCCAAGTTGGGAGATACGAGCAGTACTTC.

V usage is TRBV10-1 and J usage is TRBJ1-1; 7 bases line up with TRBD1. The CDR3 is 16 residues long. J was trimmed by 0 bases and V by 3 bases; bases with no gene match: 7. Germline V gene sequence: CDR1 WNHNN, CDR2 SYGVQD (reference sequence). The chain's CDR3 is CASSENRGPVNTEAFF. For the CDR3, the DNA is TGCGCCAGCAGTGAAAACAGGGGACCTGTGAACACTGAAGCTTTCTTT.

CDR3 protein: CASSSSLASGRYF. As DNA, the CDR3 is TGTGCCAGCAGTTCAAGCTTGGCTAGCGGGAGGTATTTT. This chain uses TRBV7-9 with TRBJ2-3; 10 bases agree with TRBD2. The CDR3 sequence is 13 residues long. With V trimmed by 6 bases and J by 14 bases, 11 bases remained unmatched. The germline gives CDR1 SEHNR, CDR2 FQNEAQ (reference sequence).

This chain uses TRBV9 with TRBJ2-1; 10 nucleotides match TRBD2. This CDR3 is built from 16 residues. The trim removed 4 bases at V and 9 bases at J, leaving 13 bases unmatched. The germline CDR1 and CDR2 sequences are SGDLS and YYNGEE. The chain's CDR3 is CASSLPSSGGVREQFF. CDR3 DNA sequence: TGTGCCAGCAGCCTTCCTTCTAGCGGGGGAGTACGTGAGCAGTTCTTC.

The chain joins TRBV27 to TRBJ1-3; D remains unclear. The V gene lost 3 bases and the J gene lost 2 bases, with 8 bases spanning the gap. The CDR3 spans 14 residues. Germline loops: CDR1 MNHEY, CDR2 SMNVEV (reference sequence). The chain's CDR3 is CASSLGMTGNTIYF. The CDR3 DNA follows: TGTGCCAGCAGTTTGGGGATGACTGGAAACACCATATATTTT.